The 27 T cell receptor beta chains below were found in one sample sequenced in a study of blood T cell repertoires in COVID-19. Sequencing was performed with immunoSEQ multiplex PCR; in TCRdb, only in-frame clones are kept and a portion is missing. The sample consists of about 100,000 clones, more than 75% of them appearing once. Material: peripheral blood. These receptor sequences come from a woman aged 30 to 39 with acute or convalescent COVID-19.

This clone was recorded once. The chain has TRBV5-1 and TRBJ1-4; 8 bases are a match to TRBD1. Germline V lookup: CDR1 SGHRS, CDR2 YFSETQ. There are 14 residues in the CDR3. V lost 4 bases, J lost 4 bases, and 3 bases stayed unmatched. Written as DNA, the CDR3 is TGCGCCAGCAGCCAGGACAGGGTTAATGAAAAACTGTTTTTT. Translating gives CASSQDRVNEKLFF.

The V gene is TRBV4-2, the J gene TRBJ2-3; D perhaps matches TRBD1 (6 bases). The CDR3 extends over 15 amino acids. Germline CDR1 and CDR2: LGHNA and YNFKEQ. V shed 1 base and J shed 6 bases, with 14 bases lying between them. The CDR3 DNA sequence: TGTGCCAGCAGCCAAGGATTGGGGGCCGGGGATACGCAGTATTTT. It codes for CASSQGLGAGDTQYF.

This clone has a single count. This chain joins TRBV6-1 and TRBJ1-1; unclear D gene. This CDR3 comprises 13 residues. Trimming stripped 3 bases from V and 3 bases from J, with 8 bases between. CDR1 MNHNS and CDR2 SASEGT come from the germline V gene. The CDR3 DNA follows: TGTGCCAGCAGTGACGGTCTTCACACTGAAGCTTTCTTT. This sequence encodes CASSDGLHTEAFF.

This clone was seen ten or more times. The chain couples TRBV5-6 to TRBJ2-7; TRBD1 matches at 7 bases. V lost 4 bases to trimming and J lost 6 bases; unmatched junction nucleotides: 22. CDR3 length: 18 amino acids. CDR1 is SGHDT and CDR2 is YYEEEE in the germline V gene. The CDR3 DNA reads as TGTGCCAGCAGCAGTCAAAACCTTACAGGGGTATTTTCGGTCGAGCAGTACTTC. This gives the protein CASSSQNLTGVFSVEQYF.

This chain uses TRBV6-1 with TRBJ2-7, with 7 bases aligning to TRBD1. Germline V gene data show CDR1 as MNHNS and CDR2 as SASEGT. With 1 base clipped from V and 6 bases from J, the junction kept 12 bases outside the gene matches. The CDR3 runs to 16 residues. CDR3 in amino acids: CASSEERNRGHLEQYF. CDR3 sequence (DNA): TGTGCCAGCAGTGAAGAGAGAAACAGGGGCCATCTCGAGCAGTACTTC.

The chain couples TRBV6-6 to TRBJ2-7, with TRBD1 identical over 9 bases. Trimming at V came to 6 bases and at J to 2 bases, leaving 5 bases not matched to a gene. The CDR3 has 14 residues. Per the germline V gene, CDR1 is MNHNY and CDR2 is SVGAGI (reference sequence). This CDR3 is CASRRQGGPYEQYF. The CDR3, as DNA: TGTGCCAGCAGAAGACAGGGGGGCCCCTACGAGCAGTACTTC.

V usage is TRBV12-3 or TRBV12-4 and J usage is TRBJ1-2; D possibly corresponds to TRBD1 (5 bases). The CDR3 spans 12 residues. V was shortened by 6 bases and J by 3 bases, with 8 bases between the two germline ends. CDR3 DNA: TGTGCCAGCAGGGACACCTACTATGGCTACACCTTC. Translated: CASRDTYYGYTF.

CDR3 bases: TGTGCCAGCAGCTCCATCGACACTCACAATGAGCAGTTCTTC. Translation: CASSSIDTHNEQFF. The chain carries TRBV11-2 and TRBJ2-1; D not resolved. CDR3 size: 14 residues. V shed 4 bases and J shed 5 bases, with 12 bases lying between them. The germline gives CDR1 SGHAT, CDR2 FQNNGV.

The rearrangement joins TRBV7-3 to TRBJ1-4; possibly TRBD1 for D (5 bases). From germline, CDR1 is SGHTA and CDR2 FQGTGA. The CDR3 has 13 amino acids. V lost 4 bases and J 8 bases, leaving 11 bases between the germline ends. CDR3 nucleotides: TGTGCCAGCAGCTCCTTCTCAGGGGAAAAACTGTTTTTT. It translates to CASSSFSGEKLFF.

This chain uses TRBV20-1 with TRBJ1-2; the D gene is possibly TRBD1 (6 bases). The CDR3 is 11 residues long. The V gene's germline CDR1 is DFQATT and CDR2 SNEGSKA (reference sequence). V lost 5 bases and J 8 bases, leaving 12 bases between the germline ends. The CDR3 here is CSAFTGSGYTF. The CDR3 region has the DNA TGCAGTGCTTTTACAGGGTCCGGCTACACCTTC.

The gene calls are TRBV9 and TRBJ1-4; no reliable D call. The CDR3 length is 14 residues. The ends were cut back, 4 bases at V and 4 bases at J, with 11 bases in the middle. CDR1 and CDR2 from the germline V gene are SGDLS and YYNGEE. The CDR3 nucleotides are TGTGCCAGCAGCCAAGGAGGGCTTAATGAAAAACTGTTTTTT. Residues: CASSQGGLNEKLFF.

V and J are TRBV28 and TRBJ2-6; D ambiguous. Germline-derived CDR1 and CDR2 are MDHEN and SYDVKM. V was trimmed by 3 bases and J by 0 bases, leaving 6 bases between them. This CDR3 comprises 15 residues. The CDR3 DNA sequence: TGTGCCAGCAGTTTTGGGCGCTCTGGGGCCAACGTCCTGACTTTC. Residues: CASSFGRSGANVLTF.

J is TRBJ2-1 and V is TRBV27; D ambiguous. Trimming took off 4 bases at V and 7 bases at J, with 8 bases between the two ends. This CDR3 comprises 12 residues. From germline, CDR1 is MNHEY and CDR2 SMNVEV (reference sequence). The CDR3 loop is CASSYSTNEQFF. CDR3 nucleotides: TGTGCCAGCAGTTACAGTACGAATGAGCAGTTCTTC.

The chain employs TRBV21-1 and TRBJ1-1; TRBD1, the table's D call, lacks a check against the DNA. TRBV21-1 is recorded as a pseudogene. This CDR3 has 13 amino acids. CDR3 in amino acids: CASSRDRGTEAFF. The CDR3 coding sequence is TGTGCCAGCAGCCGGGACAGGGGCACTGAAGCTTTCTTT.

CDR3 sequence (DNA): TGTGCCAGCAGCCCCTCGACAGACAGGACGTCTTATGGCTACACCTTC. Its translation: CASSPSTDRTSYGYTF. This chain links TRBV5-6 with TRBJ1-2; a possible D gene is TRBD1 (6 bases). The CDR3 runs 16 residues. Germline-derived CDR1 and CDR2 are SGHDT and YYEEEE. Trimming shortened V by 4 bases and J by 5 bases, and 21 bases separated the two germline ends. Looking up the rest from reference TRBV5-6 and TRBJ1-2 gives the full variable domain: DAGVTQSPTHLIKTRGQQVTLRCSPKSGHDTVSWYQQALGQGPQFIFQYYEEEERQRGNFPDRFSGHQFPNYSSELNVNALLLGDSALYLCASSPSTDRTSYGYTFGSGTRLTVV.

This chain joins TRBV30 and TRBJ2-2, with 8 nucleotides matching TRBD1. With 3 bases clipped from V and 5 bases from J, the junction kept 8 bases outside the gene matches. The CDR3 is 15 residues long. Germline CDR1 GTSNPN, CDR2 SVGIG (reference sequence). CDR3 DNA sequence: TGTGCCTGGAGCGCAGGGGGCTCGTGGACCGGGGAGCTGTTTTTT. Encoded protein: CAWSAGGSWTGELFF.

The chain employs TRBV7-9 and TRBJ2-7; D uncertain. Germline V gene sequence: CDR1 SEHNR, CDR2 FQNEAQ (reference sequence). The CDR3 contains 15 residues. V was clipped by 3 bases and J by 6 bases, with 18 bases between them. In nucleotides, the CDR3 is TGTGCCAGCAGCTTCCCCTTGGGCCCAGTTGTCGAGCAGTACTTC. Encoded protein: CASSFPLGPVVEQYF.

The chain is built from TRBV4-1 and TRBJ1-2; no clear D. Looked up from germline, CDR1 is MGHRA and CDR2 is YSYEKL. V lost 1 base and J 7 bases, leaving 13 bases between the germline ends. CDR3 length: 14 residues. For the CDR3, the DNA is TGCGCCAGCAGCCAAGTTGGATGGGCTATTGGCTACACCTTC. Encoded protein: CASSQVGWAIGYTF.

This CDR3 reads CASTARTGSGEAFF. The CDR3, as DNA: TGCGCCAGCACCGCCCGGACAGGGTCAGGTGAAGCTTTCTTT. The V and J genes are TRBV5-1 and TRBJ1-1; TRBD1 agrees at 8 bases. The V gene's germline CDR1 is SGHRS and CDR2 YFSETQ. Germline trimming cut 6 bases from V and 7 bases from J; bases unmatched to any gene: 11. This CDR3 is 14 amino acids long.

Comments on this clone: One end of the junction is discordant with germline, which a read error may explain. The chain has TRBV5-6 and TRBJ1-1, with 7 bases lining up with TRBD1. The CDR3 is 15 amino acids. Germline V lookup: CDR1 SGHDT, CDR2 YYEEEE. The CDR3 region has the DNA TGTGCCAGCAGCCCACCTCGAGGACAGGCTGTTGAAGCTCTCTTT. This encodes CASSPPRGQAVEALF.

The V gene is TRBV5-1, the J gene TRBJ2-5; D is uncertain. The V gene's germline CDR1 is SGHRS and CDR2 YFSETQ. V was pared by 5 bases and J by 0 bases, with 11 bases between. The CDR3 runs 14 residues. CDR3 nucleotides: TGCGCCAGCAGTTTGTCTCCGTACCAAGAGACCCAGTACTTC. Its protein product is CASSLSPYQETQYF.

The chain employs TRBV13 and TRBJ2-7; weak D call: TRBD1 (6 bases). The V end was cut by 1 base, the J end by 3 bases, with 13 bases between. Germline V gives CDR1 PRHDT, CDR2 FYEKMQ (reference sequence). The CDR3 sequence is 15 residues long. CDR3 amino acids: CASSLEKQGDYEQYF. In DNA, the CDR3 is TGTGCCAGCAGCTTAGAAAAACAGGGAGACTACGAGCAGTACTTC.

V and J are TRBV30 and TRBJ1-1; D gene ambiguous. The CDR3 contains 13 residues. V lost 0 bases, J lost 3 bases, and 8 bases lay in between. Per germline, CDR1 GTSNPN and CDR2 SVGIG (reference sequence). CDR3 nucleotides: TGTGCCTGGAGTGTACTACGGGACACTGAAGCTTTCTTT. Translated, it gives CAWSVLRDTEAFF.

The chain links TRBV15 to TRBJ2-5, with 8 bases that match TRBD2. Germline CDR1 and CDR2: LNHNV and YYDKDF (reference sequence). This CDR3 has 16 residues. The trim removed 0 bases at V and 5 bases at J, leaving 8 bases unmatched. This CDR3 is CATSRDGAGAGETQYF. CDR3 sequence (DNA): TGTGCCACCAGCAGAGATGGAGCGGGGGCGGGGGAGACCCAGTACTTC.

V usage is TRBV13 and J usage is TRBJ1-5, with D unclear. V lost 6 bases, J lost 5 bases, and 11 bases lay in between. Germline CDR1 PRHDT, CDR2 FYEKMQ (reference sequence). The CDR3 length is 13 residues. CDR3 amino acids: CASSPGRDQPQHF. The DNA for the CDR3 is TGTGCCAGCAGTCCCGGGAGGGATCAGCCCCAGCATTTT.

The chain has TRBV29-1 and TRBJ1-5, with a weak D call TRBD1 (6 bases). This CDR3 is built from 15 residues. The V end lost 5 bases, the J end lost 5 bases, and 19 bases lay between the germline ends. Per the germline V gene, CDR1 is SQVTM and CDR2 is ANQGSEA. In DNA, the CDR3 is TGCAGCGTTTCCCATTTACAGGGAAAGGATCAGCCCCAGCATTTT. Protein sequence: CSVSHLQGKDQPQHF.

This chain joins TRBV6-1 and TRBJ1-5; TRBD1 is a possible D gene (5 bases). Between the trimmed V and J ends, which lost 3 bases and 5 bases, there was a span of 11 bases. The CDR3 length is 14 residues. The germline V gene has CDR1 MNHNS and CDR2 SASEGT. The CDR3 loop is CASSETTDYQPQHF. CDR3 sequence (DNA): TGTGCCAGCAGTGAGACGACAGACTATCAGCCCCAGCATTTT.